Listed here are 19 T cell receptor beta chains from one sample, sequenced in a study of cytomegalovirus exposure and HLA in healthy donors. 60 Vbeta and 13 Jbeta primers were used in PCR. The data were produced by immunoSEQ multiplex PCR, yet TCRdb's version contains in-frame clones alone and is incomplete. The sample has around 88,000 clones, over 70% seen once. Sequenced: PBMCs. These receptors were obtained from a man aged 50 to 59 in good health and CMV-seropositive.

The sample holds one count of this clone. The chain combines TRBV5-6 with TRBJ2-4, with 10 bases lining up with TRBD1. Per the germline V gene, CDR1 is SGHDT and CDR2 is YYEEEE. The junction had 5 bases not matched to a gene; V was cut back by 4 bases and J by 1 base. The CDR3 consists of 16 residues. The CDR3 loop reads CASSRGDRGAKNIQYF. CDR3 bases: TGTGCCAGCAGCAGGGGGGACAGGGGTGCCAAAAACATTCAGTACTTC.

This CDR3 reads CASSRTSGQMECGYTF. As DNA, the CDR3 is TGCGCCAGCAGCCGGACCTCGGGACAGATGGAGTGCGGCTACACCTTC. V usage is TRBV4-1 and J usage is TRBJ1-2; 7 positions agree with TRBD1. V gave up 4 bases and J gave up 8 bases; unmatched junction bases: 16. The CDR3 has 16 amino acids. Germline V gene sequence: CDR1 MGHRA, CDR2 YSYEKL.

This sequence joins TRBV2 and TRBJ2-1; D possibly corresponds to TRBD2 (7 bases). CDR1 and CDR2 (germline): SNHLY, FYNNEI. The CDR3 loop spans 15 amino acids. Trimming removed 6 bases from V and 7 bases from J, with 19 bases in between. CDR3 residues: CASRGLGGGRNEQFF. CDR3 coding DNA: TGTGCCAGCAGAGGACTAGGGGGTGGGAGGAATGAGCAGTTCTTC. Complete variable domain (other parts from reference TRBV2 and TRBJ2-1): EPEVTQTPSHQVTQMGQEVILRCVPISNHLYFYWYRQILGQKVEFLVSFYNNEISEKSEIFDDQFSVERPDGSNFTLKIRSTKLEDSAMYFCASRGLGGGRNEQFFGPGTRLTVL.

V is TRBV28 and J is TRBJ1-2; D is undetermined. The length of the CDR3 is 13 residues. The germline gives CDR1 MDHEN, CDR2 SYDVKM. Between the trimmed V and J ends, which lost 2 bases and 5 bases, there was a span of 9 bases. The CDR3 DNA is TGTGCCAGCAGTTTAAGCCCAAAATATGGCTACACCTTC. The encoded protein is CASSLSPKYGYTF.

This clone has more than one count but fewer than ten. Other DNA sequences from this sample encode an identical CDR3 as well. This chain links TRBV6-5 with TRBJ2-1; 12 bases are a match to TRBD2. The CDR3 totals 16 residues. Germline CDR1 and CDR2: MNHEY and SVGAGI. The V segment lost 0 bases and the J segment 7 bases; nucleotides outside the gene matches: 4. The CDR3 DNA is TGTGCCAGCAGTTACTCCCTAGCGGGGGGGGCTAATGAGCAGTTCTTC. This sequence encodes CASSYSLAGGANEQFF.

The chain carries TRBV19 and TRBJ1-4, with D possibly being TRBD1 (5 bases). V gave up 3 bases and J gave up 3 bases, with 11 bases separating them. The CDR3 runs 15 residues. Germline V CDR1 and CDR2: LNHDA, SQIVND (reference sequence). In nucleotides, the CDR3 is TGTGCCAGTAGTATTCAGGGTCCGCCTAATGAAAAACTGTTTTTT. It yields the protein CASSIQGPPNEKLFF.

The CDR3 nucleotides read TGTGCCAGCACCATGACAGGCGCCTGGTCCAATCAGCCCCAGCATTTT. Its translation is CASTMTGAWSNQPQHF. V usage is TRBV2 and J usage is TRBJ1-5, with a possible D match to TRBD1 (6 bases). Per the germline V gene, CDR1 is SNHLY and CDR2 is FYNNEI. With 7 bases removed from V and 3 bases from J, the gap between germline ends came to 19 bases. This CDR3 has 16 residues.

This chain joins TRBV4-3 and TRBJ1-1; tentatively, D is TRBD1 (5 bases). The CDR3 extends over 14 amino acids. The V gene lost 0 bases and the J gene lost 5 bases, with 10 bases spanning the gap. Germline CDR1 reads LGHNA; CDR2 reads YSLEER. The CDR3 sequence is CASSQEYRQTEAFF. The CDR3 DNA follows: TGCGCCAGCAGCCAAGAATACAGGCAAACTGAAGCTTTCTTT.

This chain links TRBV9 with TRBJ2-3, with 10 bases aligning to TRBD1. The CDR3 is 13 amino acids. Germline lookup yields CDR1 SGDLS and CDR2 YYNGEE. J was trimmed by 6 bases and V by 7 bases; bases with no gene match: 5. The CDR3 coding sequence is TGTGCCAGCGGTAGGGACAGGGGTGATACGCAGTATTTT. Translating gives CASGRDRGDTQYF.

The J gene is TRBJ2-7, the V gene TRBV18, with a possible D match to TRBD1 (5 bases). CDR3 length: 14 amino acids. Germline assignment: CDR1 KGHSH and CDR2 LQKENI. V lost 4 bases and J lost 4, with 14 bases in between. CDR3 DNA: TGTGCCAGCTCACTGAATGAAGGGGTATACGAGCAGTACTTC. It yields the protein CASSLNEGVYEQYF.

This rearrangement joins TRBV7-9 to TRBJ1-1, with TRBD1 matching over 8 bases. The germline CDR1 and CDR2 sequences are SEHNR and FQNEAQ (reference sequence). The CDR3 contains 15 residues. V gave up 1 base and J gave up 7 bases; unmatched junction bases: 8. CDR3 region: CASSLVGQGGLEAFF. The CDR3 DNA is TGTGCCAGCAGCTTAGTAGGACAGGGCGGACTTGAAGCTTTCTTT. The full variable domain, in which reference TRBV7-9 and TRBJ1-1 provide the parts outside the CDR3, is DTGVSQNPRHKITKRGQNVTFRCDPISEHNRLYWYRQTLGQGPEFLTYFQNEAQLEKSRLLSDRFSAERPKGSFSTLEIQRTEQGDSAMYLCASSLVGQGGLEAFFGQGTRLTVV.

The chain carries TRBV5-5 and TRBJ1-1; a weak D match, TRBD1 (5 bases). Germline CDR1 SGHKS, CDR2 YYEKEE (reference sequence). CDR3 length: 14 residues. V was cut by 2 bases and J by 5 bases, with 13 bases left in between. CDR3 protein: CASSFLGGGTEAFF. CDR3 nucleotide sequence: TGTGCCAGCAGCTTCCTCGGGGGAGGTACTGAAGCTTTCTTT. Supplemented by reference TRBV5-5 and TRBJ1-1, the full variable domain reads DAGVTQSPTHLIKTRGQQVTLRCSPISGHKSVSWYQQVLGQGPQFIFQYYEKEERGRGNFPDRFSARQFPNYSSELNVNALLLGDSALYLCASSFLGGGTEAFFGQGTRLTVV.

The V call is TRBV30, the J call TRBJ2-1; TRBD2 agrees at 11 bases. Per the germline V gene, CDR1 is GTSNPN and CDR2 is SVGIG (reference sequence). The CDR3 loop spans 16 amino acids. The V gene end was trimmed by 0 bases and the J gene end by 2 bases; junction bases not matched to a gene: 3. The CDR3 protein is CAWSVTSGGPYNEQFF. Written as DNA, the CDR3 is TGTGCCTGGAGTGTAACTAGCGGGGGCCCCTACAATGAGCAGTTCTTC.

This chain connects TRBV5-6 to TRBJ1-6, with 10 positions matching TRBD1. Germline loops: CDR1 SGHDT, CDR2 YYEEEE. This CDR3 has 14 residues. V shed 4 bases, J shed 6 bases, and the junction held 1 base outside the gene matches. Here the CDR3 reads CASSRDRGNSPLHF. In DNA form, the CDR3 reads TGTGCCAGCAGCCGGGACAGGGGTAATTCACCCCTCCACTTT.

This clone was counted a single time. The chain has TRBV14 and TRBJ1-5; D call uncertain. Germline-derived CDR1 and CDR2 are SGHDN and FVKESK. V lost 0 bases and J 3 bases, leaving 3 bases between the germline ends. This CDR3 region has 13 residues. The DNA for the CDR3 is TGTGCCAGCAGCCAAGATATCAATCAGCCCCAGCATTTT. It encodes CASSQDINQPQHF.

This chain connects TRBV18 to TRBJ2-5; a possible D gene is TRBD2 (5 bases). CDR3 length: 14 residues. Trimming stripped 2 bases from V and 4 bases from J, with 11 bases between. CDR1 is KGHSH and CDR2 is LQKENI in the germline V gene. CDR3 in amino acids: CASSPEGRLETQYF. In DNA form, the CDR3 reads TGTGCCAGCTCACCAGAGGGCAGACTAGAGACCCAGTACTTC. Filled out from reference TRBV18 and TRBJ2-5, the complete variable domain reads NAGVMQNPRHLVRRRGQEARLRCSPMKGHSHVYWYRQLPEEGLKFMVYLQKENIIDESGMPKERFSAEFPKEGPSILRIQQVVRGDSAAYFCASSPEGRLETQYFGPGTRLLVL.

With regard to this clone: Other nucleotide sequences in the sample specify the same CDR3. This sequence joins TRBV5-6 and TRBJ1-4, with 8 bases aligning to TRBD1. CDR3 size: 15 residues. Per the germline V gene, CDR1 is SGHDT and CDR2 is YYEEEE. J gave up 7 bases and V 3 bases, and 8 bases lay outside the gene matches. The DNA for the CDR3 is TGTGCCAGCAGCTCACAGGGGGAGGGACGTGAAAAACTGTTTTTT. This encodes CASSSQGEGREKLFF.

The chain couples TRBV27 to TRBJ1-5; D perhaps matches TRBD1 (6 bases). CDR3 length equals 14 residues. CDR1 is MNHEY and CDR2 is SMNVEV in the germline V gene (reference sequence). Trimming shortened V by 5 bases and J by 2 bases, and 10 bases separated the two germline ends. CDR3 residues: CASSEQGGNQPQHF. The CDR3 DNA follows: TGTGCCAGCAGTGAACAGGGTGGCAATCAGCCCCAGCATTTT.

The genes are TRBV5-1 and TRBJ2-3; TRBD2 might be the D (5 bases). V was trimmed by 4 bases and J by 0 bases, leaving 18 bases between them. The CDR3 totals 17 residues. The V gene's germline CDR1 is SGHRS and CDR2 YFSETQ. CDR3 protein: CASSRGDGSGSTDTQYF. DNA for the CDR3: TGCGCCAGCAGCCGGGGAGATGGCAGCGGAAGCACAGATACGCAGTATTTT.